Each of the 15 T cell receptor beta chains below was sequenced from the same sample in a study of shared clonotypes between healthy human individuals. Sequencing used immunoSEQ multiplex PCR; TCRdb keeps in-frame clones, though not all of them. The sample includes under 2,500,000 clones, nearly 97% of them seen just once. The sequenced sample consisted of naive CD4+ T cells sorted from blood. Subset given: CD45RA+ positively selected. The receptor set was obtained from a man between 18 and 29 years old in good health.

V gene TRBV27 combines with J gene TRBJ2-5; the match to TRBD2 covers 13 bases. The CDR3 length is 17 residues. V was pared by 5 bases and J by 0 bases, with 6 bases of the junction left unmatched. The germline V gene encodes CDR1 MNHEY and CDR2 SMNVEV (reference sequence). The CDR3 bases are TGTGCCAGCAGTAGGACTAGCGGGGGAGAGTACCAAGAGACCCAGTACTTC. It yields the protein CASSRTSGGEYQETQYF.

The J gene is TRBJ2-3, the V gene TRBV9; a possible D gene is TRBD1 (6 bases). The V and J ends lost 0 bases and 4 bases respectively, with 21 bases between them. This CDR3 spans 18 amino acids. Germline V gene data show CDR1 as SGDLS and CDR2 as YYNGEE. CDR3: CASSVASPTQGVSDTQYF. The CDR3 nucleotides are TGTGCCAGCAGCGTAGCTAGCCCCACACAGGGAGTATCAGATACGCAGTATTTT.

This clone was seen a single time. This chain connects TRBV7-9 to TRBJ2-7; perhaps TRBD2 as D (6 bases). The CDR3 has 13 residues. Germline V gene lookup returns CDR1 SEHNR and CDR2 FQNEAQ (reference sequence). Trimming took 6 bases from V and 2 from J, leaving 11 bases between them. CDR3 coding DNA: TGTGCCAGCAGTTACACTAGCACCTACGAGCAGTACTTC. Amino acid sequence: CASSYTSTYEQYF.

The chain uses TRBV14 and TRBJ1-2; the D is unclear. The ends were cut back, 0 bases at V and 4 bases at J, with 3 bases in the middle. The CDR3 is made up of 12 amino acids. Germline-derived CDR1 and CDR2 are SGHDN and FVKESK. The CDR3 nucleotides read TGTGCCAGCAGCCAAGACAGCTATGGCTACACCTTC. Translating gives CASSQDSYGYTF.

This clone was recorded only once. The chain carries TRBV6-4 and TRBJ1-3; D gene ambiguous. Deletions cut 6 bases from V and 2 bases from J, with 8 bases between. CDR3 size: 13 residues. Germline-derived CDR1 and CDR2 are MRHNA and SNTAGT. The CDR3 bases are TGTGCCAGCAGCGAGTCAGCTGGAAACACCATATATTTT. Amino acid sequence: CASSESAGNTIYF.

This chain uses TRBV15 with TRBJ2-7; possible D gene TRBD1, 6 bases. Germline V lookup: CDR1 LNHNV, CDR2 YYDKDF (reference sequence). The ends were cut back, 7 bases at V and 5 bases at J, with 15 bases in the middle. This CDR3 is built from 13 residues. CDR3 in DNA: TGTGCCACCACCCGGACAGCGGAGCACGAGCAGTACTTC. This gives the protein CATTRTAEHEQYF.

The genes are TRBV19 and TRBJ1-6; TRBD1 is a possible D gene (5 bases). V lost 3 bases and J lost 8, with 11 bases in between. The CDR3 totals 14 residues. Germline V lookup: CDR1 LNHDA, CDR2 SQIVND (reference sequence). DNA for the CDR3: TGTGCCAGTAGTATCGGGGGGAGAGATTCACCCCTCCACTTT. Translating it yields CASSIGGRDSPLHF.

The chain recombines TRBV10-3 with TRBJ2-7; 11 bases line up with TRBD2. There are 16 residues in the CDR3. With 4 bases clipped from V and 5 bases from J, the junction kept 10 bases outside the gene matches. In germline, CDR1 is ENHRY, CDR2 SYGVKD. CDR3 residues: CAISGVAGGQGDEQYF. In nucleotides, the CDR3 is TGTGCCATCAGTGGGGTAGCGGGGGGGCAAGGGGACGAGCAGTACTTC.

The chain carries TRBV11-2 and TRBJ2-7; D gene uncertain. The germline CDR1 and CDR2 sequences are SGHAT and FQNNGV. This CDR3 has 16 residues. V lost 5 bases and J lost 0, with 17 bases in between. The CDR3, as DNA: TGTGCCAGCAGCAATGAATTAGCTTTGACCTCCTACGAGCAGTACTTC. Its protein product is CASSNELALTSYEQYF.

V and J are TRBV6-5 and TRBJ1-4, with 7 bases that match TRBD1. Germline V CDR1 and CDR2: MNHEY, SVGAGI. V lost 0 bases, J lost 5 bases, and 6 bases stayed unmatched. CDR3 length: 16 amino acids. The DNA of the CDR3 is TGTGCCAGCAGTTACTCGATAGGGGGCAGAAATGAAAAACTGTTTTTT. As protein: CASSYSIGGRNEKLFF.

The gene calls are TRBV7-8 and TRBJ1-6, with TRBD1 matching over 8 bases. J lost 7 bases, V lost 4 bases, and 9 bases had no gene match. Germline V CDR1 and CDR2: SGHVS, FQNEAQ. The CDR3 totals 16 residues. The CDR3 sequence: CASSSSGTGINSPLHF. In nucleotides, the CDR3 is TGTGCCAGCAGCTCGTCCGGGACAGGAATCAATTCACCCCTCCACTTT. Variable domain in full (rest from reference TRBV7-8 and TRBJ1-6): GAGVSQSPRYKVAKRGQDVALRCDPISGHVSLFWYQQALGQGPEFLTYFQNEAQLDKSGLPSDRFFAERPEGSVSTLKIQRTQQEDSAVYLCASSSSGTGINSPLHFGNGTRLTVT.

The chain couples TRBV28 to TRBJ2-3; the D gene is possibly TRBD2 (5 bases). CDR1 and CDR2 (germline): MDHEN, SYDVKM. The length of the CDR3 is 18 residues. V lost 3 bases and J 3 bases, leaving 22 bases between the germline ends. CDR3 coding DNA: TGTGCCAGCAGTTTGGCCCTGGCTAGCCCCGGAGGTACAGATACGCAGTATTTT. Amino acid sequence: CASSLALASPGGTDTQYF.

The genes are TRBV29-1 and TRBJ2-5, with a tentative D call TRBD2 (6 bases). CDR3 length: 12 amino acids. The germline V and J ends were trimmed by 4 bases and 5 bases, with 11 bases remaining between them. Germline CDR1 is SQVTM and CDR2 is ANQGSEA. CDR3 sequence reads: CSVGTSSETQYF. The CDR3 coding sequence is TGCAGCGTTGGTACTAGCTCGGAGACCCAGTACTTC.

This chain joins TRBV7-9 and TRBJ2-1, with 13 bases fitting TRBD2. V trimming: 5 bases; J trimming: 6 bases; junction bases outside the gene matches: 7. The germline V gene encodes CDR1 SEHNR and CDR2 FQNEAQ (reference sequence). This CDR3 spans 16 amino acids. Written as DNA, the CDR3 is TGTGCCAGCAGCATCGGTAGACTAGCGGGAGGCAATGAGCAGTTCTTC. This translates into CASSIGRLAGGNEQFF.

The V gene is TRBV15, the J gene TRBJ1-5, with a possible D match to TRBD1 (5 bases). This CDR3 region has 13 residues. V was shortened by 5 bases and J by 3 bases, with 8 bases between the two germline ends. Looked up from germline, CDR1 is LNHNV and CDR2 is YYDKDF (reference sequence). In nucleotides, the CDR3 is TGTGCCACCAGCGCACAGGACAATCAGCCCCAGCATTTT. It codes for CATSAQDNQPQHF.